This is a list of T cell receptor beta chains from one sample in a study of vaccination and CD4 T cells after COVID-19. From the PCR reads, TCRdb called clonotypes with MiXCR, one entry per CDR3 protein. The data show about 15,000 distinct CDR3 sequences, with about 47% seen just once and 16% held by the top ten. These receptors have no identified antigens. Source material: CD4+ T cells from blood, cultured in vitro. These receptor sequences come from a human donor who had recovered from COVID-19. Each CDR3 is given with its conserved first and last residue. The order of the fields is CDR3 protein, CDR3 DNA, V gene, clone size, J gene, D gene, CDR3 length. The D gene is left open where the match is weak. Clone size is given for some rows only: seen once, a few or many times, or a class if the clone is expanded.

CDR3 protein: CASKIRRLEAFF; CDR3 DNA: TGTGCCAGCAAGATCCGGCGACTTGAAGCTTTCTTT; V gene: TRBV12-3/TRBV12-4; clone size: NA; J gene: TRBJ1-1; D gene: NA; CDR3 length: 12
CDR3 protein: CASSEVGLGLYEQYF; CDR3 DNA: TGTGCCAGCAGTGAGGTAGGACTAGGGCTCTACGAGCAGTACTTC; V gene: TRBV6-1; clone size: NA; J gene: TRBJ2-7; D gene: TRBD2; CDR3 length: 15
CDR3 protein: CASSKAAYNEQFF; CDR3 DNA: TGTGCCAGCAGCAAAGCTGCCTACAATGAGCAGTTCTTC; V gene: TRBV21-1; clone size: NA; J gene: TRBJ2-1; D gene: NA; CDR3 length: 13
CDR3 protein: CASSTGLSNEQFF; CDR3 DNA: TGTGCCAGCAGCACGGGACTCAGCAATGAGCAGTTCTTC; V gene: TRBV7-3; clone size: NA; J gene: TRBJ2-1; D gene: NA; CDR3 length: 13
CDR3 protein: CATSRGGGSTDTQYF; CDR3 DNA: TGTGCCACCAGCAGAGGAGGCGGAAGCACAGATACGCAGTATTTT; V gene: TRBV15; clone size: few; J gene: TRBJ2-3; D gene: NA; CDR3 length: 15
CDR3 protein: CASSEGVRRQYF; CDR3 DNA: TGTGCCAGCAGCGAGGGGGTAAGAAGACAGTACTTC; V gene: TRBV2; clone size: NA; J gene: TRBJ2-7; D gene: NA; CDR3 length: 12
CDR3 protein: CASTLSGSLYEQYF; CDR3 DNA: TGTGCCAGCACCCTTAGCGGGAGTCTATACGAGCAGTACTTC; V gene: TRBV12-3/TRBV12-4; clone size: NA; J gene: TRBJ2-7; D gene: TRBD2; CDR3 length: 14
CDR3 protein: CASSLVSQLPGYTF; CDR3 DNA: TGTGCCAGCAGCTTAGTTTCCCAGTTACCTGGCTACACCTTC; V gene: TRBV7-2; clone size: NA; J gene: TRBJ1-2; D gene: NA; CDR3 length: 14
CDR3 protein: CASSDSEDSPLHF; CDR3 DNA: TGTGCCAGCAGTGACTCTGAGGACTCACCCCTCCACTTT; V gene: TRBV6-4; clone size: NA; J gene: TRBJ1-6; D gene: NA; CDR3 length: 13
CDR3 protein: CASSLGAGSGANVLTF; CDR3 DNA: TGTGCCAGCAGCTTAGGGGCGGGTTCTGGGGCCAACGTCCTGACTTTC; V gene: TRBV7-2; clone size: NA; J gene: TRBJ2-6; D gene: NA; CDR3 length: 16
CDR3 protein: CAWRVGGTYEQYF; CDR3 DNA: TGTGCCTGGAGGGTAGGGGGGACCTACGAGCAGTACTTC; V gene: TRBV30; clone size: NA; J gene: TRBJ2-7; D gene: NA; CDR3 length: 13
CDR3 protein: CASSDHGRKGQPQHF; CDR3 DNA: TGTGCCAGCAGTGATCACGGACGGAAGGGACAGCCCCAGCATTTT; V gene: TRBV6-4; clone size: few; J gene: TRBJ1-5; D gene: NA; CDR3 length: 15
CDR3 protein: CASSDLHTTYEQYF; CDR3 DNA: TGTGCCAGCAGTGATCTCCACACCACCTACGAGCAGTACTTC; V gene: TRBV25-1; clone size: NA; J gene: TRBJ2-7; D gene: NA; CDR3 length: 14
CDR3 protein: CASSERIQETQYF; CDR3 DNA: TGTGCCAGCTCCGAACGGATTCAAGAGACCCAGTACTTC; V gene: TRBV14; clone size: NA; J gene: TRBJ2-5; D gene: NA; CDR3 length: 13
CDR3 protein: CASSKVRTRKYF; CDR3 DNA: TGTGCCAGCAGCAAAGTACGAACCCGCAAGTACTTC; V gene: TRBV21-1; clone size: NA; J gene: TRBJ2-7; D gene: NA; CDR3 length: 12
CDR3 protein: CSAEKRQGDISNQPQHF; CDR3 DNA: TGCAGTGCTGAGAAAAGGCAGGGGGACATTAGCAATCAGCCCCAGCATTTT; V gene: TRBV20-1; clone size: NA; J gene: TRBJ1-5; D gene: TRBD1; CDR3 length: 17
CDR3 protein: CASSVSGYGENIQYF; CDR3 DNA: TGTGCCAGCAGCGTATCGGGCTACGGCGAAAACATTCAGTACTTC; V gene: TRBV7-2; clone size: NA; J gene: TRBJ2-4; D gene: NA; CDR3 length: 15
CDR3 protein: CASRAPGLAKNIQYF; CDR3 DNA: TGTGCCAGCAGAGCTCCGGGACTAGCCAAAAACATTCAGTACTTC; V gene: TRBV28; clone size: few; J gene: TRBJ2-4; D gene: NA; CDR3 length: 15
CDR3 protein: CATSRDSGYEQYF; CDR3 DNA: TGTGCCACCAGCAGAGATTCGGGGTACGAGCAGTACTTC; V gene: TRBV15; clone size: NA; J gene: TRBJ2-7; D gene: NA; CDR3 length: 13
CDR3 protein: CASIRRVNTGELFF; CDR3 DNA: TGTGCCAGCATCCGGAGGGTAAACACCGGGGAGCTGTTTTTT; V gene: TRBV6-2/TRBV6-3; clone size: NA; J gene: TRBJ2-2; D gene: NA; CDR3 length: 14
CDR3 protein: CSARVSRLAGGLGGETQYF; CDR3 DNA: TGCAGTGCTAGAGTTTCGAGGCTAGCGGGAGGGCTGGGGGGAGAGACCCAGTACTTC; V gene: TRBV20-1; clone size: few; J gene: TRBJ2-5; D gene: TRBD2; CDR3 length: 19
CDR3 protein: CASSLWGLASDTQYF; CDR3 DNA: TGTGCCAGCAGCTTATGGGGGCTAGCTTCAGATACGCAGTATTTT; V gene: TRBV7-3; clone size: NA; J gene: TRBJ2-3; D gene: NA; CDR3 length: 15
CDR3 protein: CASSLGVSYEQYF; CDR3 DNA: TGTGCCAGCAGCTTAGGGGTATCCTACGAGCAGTACTTC; V gene: TRBV7-9; clone size: NA; J gene: TRBJ2-7; D gene: NA; CDR3 length: 13
CDR3 protein: CATSRDYRAYGYTF; CDR3 DNA: TGTGCCACCAGCAGAGATTACAGGGCCTATGGCTACACCTTC; V gene: TRBV15; clone size: few; J gene: TRBJ1-2; D gene: NA; CDR3 length: 14
CDR3 protein: CAIMSAAPYNEQFF; CDR3 DNA: TGTGCCATCATGAGTGCGGCCCCGTACAATGAGCAGTTCTTC; V gene: TRBV10-3; clone size: NA; J gene: TRBJ2-1; D gene: NA; CDR3 length: 14
CDR3 protein: CASEQGVRETQYF; CDR3 DNA: TGTGCCAGCGAACAGGGGGTTCGCGAGACCCAGTACTTC; V gene: TRBV2; clone size: NA; J gene: TRBJ2-5; D gene: TRBD1; CDR3 length: 13
CDR3 protein: CSAERGTEDGYTF; CDR3 DNA: TGCAGTGCAGAAAGAGGGACAGAGGATGGCTACACCTTC; V gene: TRBV20-1; clone size: NA; J gene: TRBJ1-2; D gene: TRBD1; CDR3 length: 13
CDR3 protein: CASIARRVLSGANVLTF; CDR3 DNA: TGTGCCAGCATCGCGCGGCGGGTACTCTCTGGGGCCAACGTCCTGACTTTC; V gene: TRBV7-8; clone size: NA; J gene: TRBJ2-6; D gene: NA; CDR3 length: 17
CDR3 protein: CASLSGRADNEQFF; CDR3 DNA: TGTGCCAGCCTTAGCGGGAGGGCCGACAATGAGCAGTTCTTC; V gene: TRBV11-1; clone size: NA; J gene: TRBJ2-1; D gene: TRBD2; CDR3 length: 14
CDR3 protein: CASSGGRWADNTGELFF; CDR3 DNA: TGTGCCAGCAGCGGGGGAAGGTGGGCAGATAACACCGGGGAGCTGTTTTTT; V gene: TRBV5-6; clone size: NA; J gene: TRBJ2-2; D gene: NA; CDR3 length: 17
CDR3 protein: CAGAGLSSGELFF; CDR3 DNA: TGTGCCGGGGCGGGTCTTTCAAGCGGGGAGCTGTTTTTT; V gene: TRBV12-3/TRBV12-4; clone size: few; J gene: TRBJ2-2; D gene: NA; CDR3 length: 13
CDR3 protein: CSASKVQGRAGYTF; CDR3 DNA: TGCAGTGCTTCTAAGGTCCAGGGTAGGGCTGGCTACACCTTC; V gene: TRBV20-1; clone size: few; J gene: TRBJ1-2; D gene: NA; CDR3 length: 14
CDR3 protein: CAISDRERNTEAFF; CDR3 DNA: TGTGCCATCAGCGACAGGGAGAGGAACACTGAAGCTTTCTTT; V gene: TRBV10-3; clone size: NA; J gene: TRBJ1-1; D gene: TRBD1; CDR3 length: 14
CDR3 protein: CASSLTTFDTEAFF; CDR3 DNA: TGTGCCAGCAGCCTTACGACTTTCGACACTGAAGCTTTCTTT; V gene: TRBV7-9; clone size: few; J gene: TRBJ1-1; D gene: NA; CDR3 length: 14
CDR3 protein: CAWGGDRRGEQYF; CDR3 DNA: TGTGCCTGGGGAGGGGACAGGCGAGGCGAGCAGTACTTC; V gene: TRBV30; clone size: once; J gene: TRBJ2-7; D gene: TRBD1; CDR3 length: 13
CDR3 protein: CASSRGTLPNQPQHF; CDR3 DNA: TGTGCCAGCAGTAGGGGTACACTACCTAATCAGCCCCAGCATTTT; V gene: TRBV6-1; clone size: NA; J gene: TRBJ1-5; D gene: NA; CDR3 length: 15
CDR3 protein: CASSLSAVTGQNTGELFF; CDR3 DNA: TGTGCCAGCAGCTTATCGGCGGTGACAGGGCAGAACACCGGGGAGCTGTTTTTT; V gene: TRBV7-2; clone size: NA; J gene: TRBJ2-2; D gene: TRBD1; CDR3 length: 18
CDR3 protein: CAWSRSGQETQYF; CDR3 DNA: TGTGCCTGGAGTCGGTCAGGACAAGAGACCCAGTACTTC; V gene: TRBV30; clone size: NA; J gene: TRBJ2-5; D gene: NA; CDR3 length: 13